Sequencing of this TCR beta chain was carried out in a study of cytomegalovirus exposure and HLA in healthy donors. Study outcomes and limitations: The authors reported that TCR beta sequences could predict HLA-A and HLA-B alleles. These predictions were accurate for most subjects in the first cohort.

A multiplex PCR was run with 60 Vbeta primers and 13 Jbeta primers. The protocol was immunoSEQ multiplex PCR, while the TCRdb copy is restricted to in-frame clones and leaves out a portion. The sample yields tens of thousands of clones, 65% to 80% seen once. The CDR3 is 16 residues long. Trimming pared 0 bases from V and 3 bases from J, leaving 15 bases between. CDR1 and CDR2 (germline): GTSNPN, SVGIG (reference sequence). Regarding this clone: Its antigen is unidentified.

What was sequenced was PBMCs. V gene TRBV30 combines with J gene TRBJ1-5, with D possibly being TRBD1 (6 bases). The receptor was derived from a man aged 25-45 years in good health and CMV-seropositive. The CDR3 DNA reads TGTGCCTGGAGTGTGGGGGCAGGTCCTACCAATCAGCCCCAGCATTTT. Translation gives CAWSVGAGPTNQPQHF.